This T cell receptor beta chain appears in the sequencing data of a study of blood T cells in healthy people across ages. Findings of the study overall: There was no known CMV status for donors, so expanded clonotype changes were possibly confounded. Older individuals had lower TCR beta diversity per million T cells (the decline was roughly linear).

In regard to this clonotype: The antigen remains unidentified.

Together with a sample-barcoded 5' primer, a J-beta primer mix was included in a second PCR lasting roughly 6 to 12 cycles. Carrying 12 random nucleotides, a template-switch adaptor labeled each individual cDNA molecule. Using its own MiXCR run on the 5' RACE reads, TCRdb lists one record per CDR3 protein. The sample contains roughly 1,800,000 distinct CDR3 sequences, roughly 50% of which appear only once. Unmatched junction bases numbered 15, after V lost 4 bases and J lost 4 bases. The germline V gene has CDR1 LGHDT and CDR2 YNNKEL (reference sequence). CDR3 length: 17 residues. The TCR was taken from a woman in her forties in good health. V and J are TRBV3-1 and TRBJ2-7; 8 bases match TRBD2. The sequencing sample was made of blood. CDR3 residues: CASSPFFGGALGYEQYF. CDR3 in DNA: TGTGCCAGCAGCCCCTTCTTCGGGGGGGCTTTAGGATACGAGCAGTACTTC.